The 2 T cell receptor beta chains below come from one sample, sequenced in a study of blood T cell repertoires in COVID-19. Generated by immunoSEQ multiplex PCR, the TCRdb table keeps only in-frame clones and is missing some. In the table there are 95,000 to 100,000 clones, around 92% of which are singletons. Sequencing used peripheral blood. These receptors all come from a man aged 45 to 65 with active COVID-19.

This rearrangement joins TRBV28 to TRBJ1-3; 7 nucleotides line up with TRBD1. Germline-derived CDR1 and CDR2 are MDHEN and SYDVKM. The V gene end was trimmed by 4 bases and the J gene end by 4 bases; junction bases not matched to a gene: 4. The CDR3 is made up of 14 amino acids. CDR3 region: CASSSRDSGNTIYF. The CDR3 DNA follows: TGTGCCAGCAGTTCCCGGGACAGCGGAAACACCATATATTTT.

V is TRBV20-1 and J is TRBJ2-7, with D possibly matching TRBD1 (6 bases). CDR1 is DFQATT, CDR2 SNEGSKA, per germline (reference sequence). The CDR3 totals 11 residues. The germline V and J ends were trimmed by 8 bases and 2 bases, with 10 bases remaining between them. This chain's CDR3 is CSKGQTYEQYF. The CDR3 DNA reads TGCAGTAAAGGACAGACCTACGAGCAGTACTTC.